This T cell receptor beta chain emerged from a study of shared clonotypes between healthy human individuals. CDR3 size: 14 residues. V lost 5 bases, J lost 2 bases, and 13 bases lay in between. Looked up from germline, CDR1 is SGHTA and CDR2 is FQGNSA. Study observations and caveats: Estimated richness values were generally larger in naive subsets than in memory subsets.

Libraries were prepared by immunoSEQ multiplex PCR; TCRdb keeps only in-frame clonotypes and omits some of them. The table has over 2,000,000 clones, about 94% seen once. A remark on this clone: Its cognate antigen is unknown.

Naive CD8 cells comprised CD45RO-negative, CCR7-positively selected cells, excluding terminally differentiated effector memory CD45RA+ cells. Sequenced sample: naive CD8+ T cells from PBMCs. The chain joins TRBV7-2 to TRBJ2-7; D is unclear. This clonotype originated in a man younger than 35 in good health. Some clones in this sample may be carry-over from other donors' samples. The CDR3 here is CASSPAAGTYEQYF. Written as DNA, the CDR3 is TGTGCCAGCAGCCCAGCTGCCGGAACCTACGAGCAGTACTTC.